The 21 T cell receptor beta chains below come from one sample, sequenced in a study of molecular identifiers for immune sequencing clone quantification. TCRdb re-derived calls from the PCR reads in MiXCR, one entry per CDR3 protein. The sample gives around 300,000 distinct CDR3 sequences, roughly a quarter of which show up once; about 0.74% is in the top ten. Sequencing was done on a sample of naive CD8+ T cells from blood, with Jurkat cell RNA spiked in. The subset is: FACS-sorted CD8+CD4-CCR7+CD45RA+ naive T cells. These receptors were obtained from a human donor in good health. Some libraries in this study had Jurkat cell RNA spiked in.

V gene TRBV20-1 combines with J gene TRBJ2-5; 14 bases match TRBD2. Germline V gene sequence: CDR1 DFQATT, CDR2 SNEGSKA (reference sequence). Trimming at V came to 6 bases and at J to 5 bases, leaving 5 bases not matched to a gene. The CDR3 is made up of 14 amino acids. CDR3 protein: CSAGTSGSGETQYF. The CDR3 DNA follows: TGCAGTGCCGGGACTAGCGGGAGTGGGGAGACCCAGTACTTC.

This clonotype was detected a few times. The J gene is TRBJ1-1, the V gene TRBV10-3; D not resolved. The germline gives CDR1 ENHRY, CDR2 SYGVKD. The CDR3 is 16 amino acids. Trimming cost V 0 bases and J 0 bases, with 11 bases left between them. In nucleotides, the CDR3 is TGTGCCATCAGTGAGTCGGAGGCGAACATGAACACTGAAGCTTTCTTT. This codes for CAISESEANMNTEAFF.

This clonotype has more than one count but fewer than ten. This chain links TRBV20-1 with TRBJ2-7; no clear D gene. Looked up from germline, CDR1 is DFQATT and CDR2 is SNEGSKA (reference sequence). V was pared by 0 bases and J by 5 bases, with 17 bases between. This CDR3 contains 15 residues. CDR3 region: CSARETGPRLHEQYF. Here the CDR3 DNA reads TGCAGTGCTAGAGAGACCGGGCCCCGTCTCCACGAGCAGTACTTC.

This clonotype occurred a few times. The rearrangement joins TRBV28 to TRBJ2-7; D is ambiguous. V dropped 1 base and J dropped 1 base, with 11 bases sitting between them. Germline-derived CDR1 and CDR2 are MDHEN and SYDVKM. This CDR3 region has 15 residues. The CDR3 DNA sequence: TGTGCCAGCAGTTTATTGGGTCTGGGGTCCTACGAGCAGTACTTC. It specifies CASSLLGLGSYEQYF.

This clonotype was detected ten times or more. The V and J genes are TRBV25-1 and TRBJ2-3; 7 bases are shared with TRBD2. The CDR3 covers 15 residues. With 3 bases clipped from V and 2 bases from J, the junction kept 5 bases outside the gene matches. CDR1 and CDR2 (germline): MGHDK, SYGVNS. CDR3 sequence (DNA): TGTGCCAGCAGTGATGAAGGGGACTACACAGATACGCAGTATTTT. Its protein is CASSDEGDYTDTQYF.

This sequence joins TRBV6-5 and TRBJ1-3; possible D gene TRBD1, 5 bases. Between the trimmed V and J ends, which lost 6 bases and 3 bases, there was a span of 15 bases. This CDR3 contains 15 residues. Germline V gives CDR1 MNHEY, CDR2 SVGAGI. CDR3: CASSPLRGNGNTIYF. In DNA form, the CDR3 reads TGTGCCAGCAGCCCCCTGAGGGGAAATGGAAACACCATATATTTT.

The CDR3 region is CAISPGLAERNEQFF. The CDR3 nucleotides read TGTGCCATCAGTCCGGGACTAGCGGAGAGGAATGAGCAGTTCTTC. The V and J genes are TRBV10-3 and TRBJ2-1; 11 positions agree with TRBD2. Losses at the gene ends were 5 bases for V and 7 bases for J; bases not matched to a gene: 7. Germline V lookup: CDR1 ENHRY, CDR2 SYGVKD. This CDR3 has 15 amino acids.

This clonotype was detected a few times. CDR3 amino acids: CASSYWGQNTEAFF. The CDR3 DNA follows: TGTGCCAGCAGTTACTGGGGGCAGAACACTGAAGCTTTCTTT. The chain couples TRBV6-2 or TRBV6-3 to TRBJ1-1, with D possibly matching TRBD1 (6 bases). The V end was cut by 1 base, the J end by 1 base, with 7 bases between. Per germline, CDR1 MNHEY and CDR2 SVGEGT. The length of the CDR3 is 14 residues.

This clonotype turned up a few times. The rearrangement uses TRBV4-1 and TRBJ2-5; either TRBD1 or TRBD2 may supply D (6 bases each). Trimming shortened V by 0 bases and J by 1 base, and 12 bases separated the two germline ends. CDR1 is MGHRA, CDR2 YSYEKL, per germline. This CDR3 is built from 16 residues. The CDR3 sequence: CASSQERRGVQETQYF. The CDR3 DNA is TGCGCCAGCAGCCAAGAGCGAAGGGGGGTCCAAGAGACCCAGTACTTC.

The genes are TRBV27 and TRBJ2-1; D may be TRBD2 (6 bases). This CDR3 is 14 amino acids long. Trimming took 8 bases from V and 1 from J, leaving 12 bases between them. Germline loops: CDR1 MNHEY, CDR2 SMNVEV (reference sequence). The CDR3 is CASYTTRSYNEQFF. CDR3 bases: TGTGCCAGCTATACGACTAGGTCCTACAATGAGCAGTTCTTC.

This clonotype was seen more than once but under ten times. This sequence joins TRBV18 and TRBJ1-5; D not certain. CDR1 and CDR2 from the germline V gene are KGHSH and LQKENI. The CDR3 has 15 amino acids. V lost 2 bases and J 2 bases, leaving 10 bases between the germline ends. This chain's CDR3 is CASSPSGYRNQPQHF. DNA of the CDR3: TGTGCCAGCTCACCATCAGGATACCGCAATCAGCCCCAGCATTTT.

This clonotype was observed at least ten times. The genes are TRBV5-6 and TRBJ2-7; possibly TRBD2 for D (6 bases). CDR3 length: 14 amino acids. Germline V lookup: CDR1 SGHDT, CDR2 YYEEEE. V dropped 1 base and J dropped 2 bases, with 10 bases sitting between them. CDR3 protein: CASSLSGSTYEQYF. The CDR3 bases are TGTGCCAGCAGCTTGTCCGGGAGTACCTACGAGCAGTACTTC.

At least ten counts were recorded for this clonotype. The CDR3 loop reads CASSLVQTQETQYF. CDR3 nucleotides: TGTGCCAGCAGCTTAGTACAAACCCAAGAGACCCAGTACTTC. The chain employs TRBV7-9 and TRBJ2-5; D unresolved. Looked up from germline, CDR1 is SEHNR and CDR2 is FQNEAQ (reference sequence). CDR3 length: 14 residues. V was shortened by 1 base and J by 1 base, with 7 bases between the two germline ends.

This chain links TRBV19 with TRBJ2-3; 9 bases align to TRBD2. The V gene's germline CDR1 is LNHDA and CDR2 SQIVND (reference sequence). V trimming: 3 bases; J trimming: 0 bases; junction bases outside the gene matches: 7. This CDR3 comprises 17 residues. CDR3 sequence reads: CASSIGLAYTSTDTQYF. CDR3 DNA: TGTGCCAGTAGTATTGGACTAGCGTACACTAGCACAGATACGCAGTATTTT. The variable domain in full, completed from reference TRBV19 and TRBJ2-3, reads DGGITQSPKYLFRKEGQNVTLSCEQNLNHDAMYWYRQDPGQGLRLIYYSQIVNDFQKGDIAEGYSVSREKKESFPLTVTSAQKNPTAFYLCASSIGLAYTSTDTQYFGPGTRLTVL.

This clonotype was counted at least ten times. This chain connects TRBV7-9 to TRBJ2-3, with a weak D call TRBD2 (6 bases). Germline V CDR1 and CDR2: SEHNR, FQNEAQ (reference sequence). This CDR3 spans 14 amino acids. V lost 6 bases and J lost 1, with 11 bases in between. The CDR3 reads CASSLGLGTDTQYF. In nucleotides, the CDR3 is TGTGCCAGCAGTTTGGGACTGGGCACAGATACGCAGTATTTT.

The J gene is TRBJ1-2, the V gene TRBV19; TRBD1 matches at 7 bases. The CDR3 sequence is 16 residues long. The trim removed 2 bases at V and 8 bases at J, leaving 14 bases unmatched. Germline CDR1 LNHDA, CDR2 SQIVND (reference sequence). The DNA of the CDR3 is TGTGCCAGTAGTATAAACCCCTGGGCAGGGGGTATCGGCTACACCTTC. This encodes CASSINPWAGGIGYTF. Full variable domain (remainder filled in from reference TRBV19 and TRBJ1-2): DGGITQSPKYLFRKEGQNVTLSCEQNLNHDAMYWYRQDPGQGLRLIYYSQIVNDFQKGDIAEGYSVSREKKESFPLTVTSAQKNPTAFYLCASSINPWAGGIGYTFGSGTRLTVV.

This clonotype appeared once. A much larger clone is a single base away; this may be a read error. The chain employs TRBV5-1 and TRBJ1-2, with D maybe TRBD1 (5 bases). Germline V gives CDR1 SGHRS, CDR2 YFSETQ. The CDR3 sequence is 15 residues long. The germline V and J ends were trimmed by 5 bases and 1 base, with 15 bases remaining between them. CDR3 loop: CASSSTGVINYGYTF. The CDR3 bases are TGCGCCAGCAGTTCCACAGGAGTAATTAACTATGGCTACACCTTC.

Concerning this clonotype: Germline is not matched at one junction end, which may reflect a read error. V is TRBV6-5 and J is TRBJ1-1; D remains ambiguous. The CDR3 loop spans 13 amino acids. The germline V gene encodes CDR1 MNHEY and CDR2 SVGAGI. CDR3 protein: CASNPGQHTAAFF. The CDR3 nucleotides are TGTGCCAGCAATCCGGGCCAACACACTGCAGCTTTCTTT.

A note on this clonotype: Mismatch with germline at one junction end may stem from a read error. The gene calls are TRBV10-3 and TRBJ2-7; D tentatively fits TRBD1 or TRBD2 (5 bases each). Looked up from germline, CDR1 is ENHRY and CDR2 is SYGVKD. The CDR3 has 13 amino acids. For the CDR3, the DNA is TGTGCCAACCGGGACCCCCCTGCATTCGAGCCGTCCTTC. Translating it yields CANRDPPAFEPSF.

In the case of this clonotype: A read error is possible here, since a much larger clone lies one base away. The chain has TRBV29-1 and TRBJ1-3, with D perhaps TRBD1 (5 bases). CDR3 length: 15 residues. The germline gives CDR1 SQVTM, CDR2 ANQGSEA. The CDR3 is CGGGGSDSSGNTIYF. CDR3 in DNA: TGCGGCGGGGGTGGAAGTGATAGCTCTGGAAACACCATATATTTT.

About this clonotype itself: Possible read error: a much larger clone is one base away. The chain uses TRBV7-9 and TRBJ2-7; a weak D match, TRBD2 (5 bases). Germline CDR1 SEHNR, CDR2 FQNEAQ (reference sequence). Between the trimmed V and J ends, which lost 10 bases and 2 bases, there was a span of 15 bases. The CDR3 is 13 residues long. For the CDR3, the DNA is TGTGCCAACAGTCCGGACGGGGCCTACGAGCAGTACTTC. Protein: CANSPDGAYEQYF.